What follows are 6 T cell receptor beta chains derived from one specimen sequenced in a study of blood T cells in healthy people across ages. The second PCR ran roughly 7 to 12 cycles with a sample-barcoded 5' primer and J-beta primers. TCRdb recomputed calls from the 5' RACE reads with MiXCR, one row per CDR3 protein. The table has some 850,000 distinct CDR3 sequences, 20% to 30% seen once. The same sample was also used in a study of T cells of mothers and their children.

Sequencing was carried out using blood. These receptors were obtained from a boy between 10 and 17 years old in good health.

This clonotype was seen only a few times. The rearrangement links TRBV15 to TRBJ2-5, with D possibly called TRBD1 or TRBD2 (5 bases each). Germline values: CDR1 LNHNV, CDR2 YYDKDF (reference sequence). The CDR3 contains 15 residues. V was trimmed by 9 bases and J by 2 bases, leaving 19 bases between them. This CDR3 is CATEDTSVRQETQYF. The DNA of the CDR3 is TGTGCCACGGAGGACACCTCGGTTCGTCAAGAGACCCAGTACTTC.

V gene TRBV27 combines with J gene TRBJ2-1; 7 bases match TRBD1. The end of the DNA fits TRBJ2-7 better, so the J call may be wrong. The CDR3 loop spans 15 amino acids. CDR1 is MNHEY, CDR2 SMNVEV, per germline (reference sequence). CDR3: CASSSLTGLWYEQYF. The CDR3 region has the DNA TGTGCCAGCAGTTCCCTGACAGGGTTGTGGTACGAGCAGTACTTC.

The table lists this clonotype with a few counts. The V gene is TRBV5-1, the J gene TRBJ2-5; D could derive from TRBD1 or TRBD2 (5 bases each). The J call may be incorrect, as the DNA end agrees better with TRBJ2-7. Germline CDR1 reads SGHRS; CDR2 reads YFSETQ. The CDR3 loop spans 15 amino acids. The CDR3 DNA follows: TGCGCCAGCAGCCCGCCCGGGGCCAGCTCCTACGAGCAGTACTTC. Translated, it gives CASSPPGASSYEQYF.

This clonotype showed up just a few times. CDR3 region: CSASLAGADETQYF. CDR3 bases: TGCAGTGCTAGTCTAGCGGGGGCCGACGAGACGCAGTATTTT. J is TRBJ2-3 and V is TRBV20-1; TRBD2 matches at 10 bases. Losses at the gene ends were 3 bases for V and 9 bases for J; bases not matched to a gene: 9. Germline-derived CDR1 and CDR2 are DFQATT and SNEGSKA (reference sequence). This CDR3 contains 14 residues.

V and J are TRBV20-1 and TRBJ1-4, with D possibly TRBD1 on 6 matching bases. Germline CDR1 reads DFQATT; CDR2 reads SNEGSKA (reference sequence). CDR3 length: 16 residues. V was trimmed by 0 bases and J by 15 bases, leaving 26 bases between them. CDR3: CSAREGGSIGASRVFF. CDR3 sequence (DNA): TGCAGTGCTAGAGAGGGGGGCAGCATAGGTGCAAGTCGGGTGTTTTTT.

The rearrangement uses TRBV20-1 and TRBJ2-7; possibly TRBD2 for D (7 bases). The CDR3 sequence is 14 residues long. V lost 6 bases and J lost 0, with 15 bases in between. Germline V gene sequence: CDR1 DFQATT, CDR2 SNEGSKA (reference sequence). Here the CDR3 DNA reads TGCAGTGCAAACGGGGGGCCTTCCTCCTACGAGCAGTACTTC. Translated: CSANGGPSSYEQYF.